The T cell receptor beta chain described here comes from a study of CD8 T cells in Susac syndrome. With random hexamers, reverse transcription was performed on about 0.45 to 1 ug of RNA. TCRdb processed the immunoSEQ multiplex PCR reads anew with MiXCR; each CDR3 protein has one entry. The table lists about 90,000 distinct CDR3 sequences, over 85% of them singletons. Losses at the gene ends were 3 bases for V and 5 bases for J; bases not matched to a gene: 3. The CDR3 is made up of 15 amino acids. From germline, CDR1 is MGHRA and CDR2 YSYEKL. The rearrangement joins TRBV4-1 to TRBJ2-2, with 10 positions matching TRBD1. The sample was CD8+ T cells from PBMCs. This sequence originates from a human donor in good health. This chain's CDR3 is CASSHRQGATGELFF. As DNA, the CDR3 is TGCGCCAGCAGCCACAGACAGGGGGCGACCGGGGAGCTGTTTTTT.